The 31 T cell receptor beta chains below were found in one sample sequenced in a study of STAT5B mutations in CD4+ large granular lymphocyte leukemia. Clones were read by immunoSEQ multiplex PCR, and TCRdb kept only the in-frame ones, dropping some. Altogether about 40,000 clones are present, roughly 80% being singletons, with the ten largest covering approximately 4%. Sequenced sample: CD4+ T cells from blood buffy coats. These receptors were taken from a human donor in good health.

The genes are TRBV28 and TRBJ2-1; 7 bases fit TRBD2. There are 17 residues in the CDR3. CDR1 and CDR2 from the germline V gene are MDHEN and SYDVKM. J was trimmed by 4 bases and V by 5 bases; bases with no gene match: 14. This CDR3 reads CASSPASNLAEYNEQFF. Written as DNA, the CDR3 is TGTGCCAGCAGTCCCGCCAGCAACCTAGCGGAGTACAATGAGCAGTTCTTC.

The gene calls are TRBV11-3 and TRBJ1-5; 7 bases line up with TRBD1. The CDR3 is 15 residues long. V was pared by 1 base and J by 4 bases, with 4 bases of the junction left unmatched. Germline V gene data show CDR1 as SGHNT and CDR2 as YENEEA. Written as DNA, the CDR3 is TGTGCCAGCAGCTTAGGAGGGACAGCGAATCAGCCCCAGCATTTT. Translating gives CASSLGGTANQPQHF.

This chain connects TRBV6-6 to TRBJ2-1, with D maybe TRBD1 (5 bases). CDR1 is MNHNY, CDR2 SVGAGI, per germline (reference sequence). Trimming cost V 6 bases and J 6 bases, with 18 bases left between them. This CDR3 has 15 residues. CDR3 protein: CASSVGQGALNEQFF. The CDR3 DNA reads TGTGCCAGCAGCGTGGGCCAAGGGGCACTCAATGAGCAGTTCTTC.

This clone is a singleton in its sample. V usage is TRBV5-1 and J usage is TRBJ2-7; TRBD1 or TRBD2 may be the D gene (5 bases each). Germline CDR1 SGHRS, CDR2 YFSETQ. The CDR3 loop spans 15 amino acids. V was shortened by 4 bases and J by 2 bases, with 16 bases between the two germline ends. DNA of the CDR3: TGCGCCAGCAGCGAAACCGGGACGGGCACCTACGAGCAGTACTTC. Translation: CASSETGTGTYEQYF.

V usage is TRBV7-3 and J usage is TRBJ2-1, with TRBD2 matching over 11 bases. Germline V gene sequence: CDR1 SGHTA, CDR2 FQGTGA. The CDR3 sequence is 15 residues long. V was clipped by 5 bases and J by 7 bases; unmatched bases: 7. DNA of the CDR3: TGTGCCAGCAGCGACACTAGCGGGAGAGGGAATGAGCAGTTCTTC. Its protein product is CASSDTSGRGNEQFF.

This clone was recorded only once. The chain has TRBV28 and TRBJ1-1; tentatively, D is TRBD1 (5 bases). Germline loops: CDR1 MDHEN, CDR2 SYDVKM. CDR3 length: 18 residues. Trimming removed 2 bases at V and 0 bases at J, with 19 bases between. Here the CDR3 reads CASSLHALGGKMNTEAFF. The CDR3 DNA sequence: TGTGCCAGCAGTTTACACGCCCTCGGGGGAAAAATGAACACTGAAGCTTTCTTT.

This chain joins TRBV7-6 and TRBJ2-2, with TRBD2 as a possible D gene (5 bases). V was cut by 2 bases and J by 2 bases, with 12 bases left in between. Looked up from germline, CDR1 is SGHVS and CDR2 is FNYEAQ. This CDR3 is 16 amino acids long. CDR3 protein: CASSLSSPLNTGELFF. CDR3 nucleotides: TGTGCCAGCAGCTTATCTAGCCCCCTTAACACCGGGGAGCTGTTTTTT.

The CDR3 region has the DNA TGTGCCAGCAGCCAAACTCCAGGGGCGGCAGAGACCCAGTACTTC. Its protein is CASSQTPGAAETQYF. The J gene is TRBJ2-5, the V gene TRBV11-2, with a possible D match to TRBD1 (6 bases). The CDR3 extends over 15 amino acids. Germline CDR1 is SGHAT and CDR2 is FQNNGV. V was shortened by 5 bases and J by 4 bases, with 17 bases between the two germline ends.

The chain couples TRBV7-8 to TRBJ2-3; D ambiguous. V lost 2 bases and J lost 1, with 13 bases in between. The CDR3 consists of 16 residues. Per germline, CDR1 SGHVS and CDR2 FQNEAQ. In nucleotides, the CDR3 is TGTGCCAGCAGCTTAATGGGCAAGGGTGGCACAGATACGCAGTATTTT. Translated, it gives CASSLMGKGGTDTQYF.

The chain is built from TRBV9 and TRBJ2-1; 13 positions agree with TRBD2. This CDR3 has 15 residues. The germline CDR1 and CDR2 sequences are SGDLS and YYNGEE. Trimming took 3 bases from V and 9 from J; bases not matched to a gene: 6. In DNA form, the CDR3 reads TGTGCCAGCAGCGCGGGACTAGCGGGACCACCTGAGCAGTTCTTC. Translated: CASSAGLAGPPEQFF. Variable domain in full (rest from reference TRBV9 and TRBJ2-1): DSGVTQTPKHLITATGQRVTLRCSPRSGDLSVYWYQQSLDQGLQFLIQYYNGEERAKGNILERFSAQQFPDLHSELNLSSLELGDSALYFCASSAGLAGPPEQFFGPGTRLTVL.

The chain recombines TRBV5-1 with TRBJ1-4; a weak D match, TRBD1 (5 bases). The CDR3 extends over 15 amino acids. Germline V lookup: CDR1 SGHRS, CDR2 YFSETQ. The V end was cut by 0 bases, the J end by 1 base, with 7 bases between. CDR3 nucleotide sequence: TGCGCCAGCAGCTTGGGTGGGGGAACTAATGAAAAACTGTTTTTT. Protein product: CASSLGGGTNEKLFF.

The chain recombines TRBV7-2 with TRBJ1-1; D is undetermined. The CDR3 spans 16 residues. CDR1 is SGHTA, CDR2 FQGNSA, per germline. Trimming cost V 1 base and J 0 bases, with 12 bases left between them. CDR3 region: CASSLENWRLNTEAFF. The DNA of the CDR3 is TGTGCCAGCAGCTTAGAAAATTGGAGGCTGAACACTGAAGCTTTCTTT.

This clone occurred a few times. The chain is built from TRBV10-3 and TRBJ2-7, with D perhaps TRBD1 or TRBD2 (5 bases each). Trimming cost V 2 bases and J 5 bases, with 16 bases left between them. CDR3 length equals 15 residues. The germline CDR1 and CDR2 sequences are ENHRY and SYGVKD. CDR3 sequence (DNA): TGTGCCATCAGTGAGATGGGGACGGGACCTCACGAGCAGTACTTC. Translating it yields CAISEMGTGPHEQYF.

The V and J genes are TRBV2 and TRBJ2-1, with TRBD1 matching 9 bases. The CDR3 loop spans 17 amino acids. V gave up 6 bases and J gave up 3 bases; unmatched junction bases: 12. Germline CDR1 is SNHLY and CDR2 is FYNNEI. In nucleotides, the CDR3 is TGTGCCAGCAGCCTTGCCGGGACAGGGACTTACTACAATGAGCAGTTCTTC. Translating gives CASSLAGTGTYYNEQFF.

This chain connects TRBV29-1 to TRBJ1-4; D is uncertain. The germline V gene encodes CDR1 SQVTM and CDR2 ANQGSEA. V dropped 4 bases and J dropped 0 bases, with 6 bases sitting between them. The CDR3 has 13 residues. The CDR3 DNA sequence: TGCAGCGTTGCGGTTACAACTAATGAAAAACTGTTTTTT. Protein: CSVAVTTNEKLFF.

This clone appeared once. This chain joins TRBV7-9 and TRBJ2-5; D unclear. The germline CDR1 and CDR2 sequences are SEHNR and FQNEAQ (reference sequence). There are 13 residues in the CDR3. With 4 bases removed from V and 1 base from J, the gap between germline ends came to 7 bases. CDR3 DNA sequence: TGTGCCAGCAGCTCGCGCTTCCAAGAGACCCAGTACTTC. Its translation is CASSSRFQETQYF.

The V gene is TRBV11-3, the J gene TRBJ2-2, with 8 bases that match TRBD1. CDR3 length equals 13 residues. J gave up 3 bases and V 6 bases, and 0 bases lay outside the gene matches. Germline V gives CDR1 SGHNT, CDR2 YENEEA. The CDR3 coding sequence is TGTGCCAGCAGGGACAGGGACACCGGGGAGCTGTTTTTT. Protein sequence: CASRDRDTGELFF.

The chain joins TRBV6-6 to TRBJ2-3; D is uncertain. Trimming removed 1 base from V and 6 bases from J, with 5 bases in between. CDR1 is MNHNY, CDR2 SVGAGI, per germline (reference sequence). This CDR3 spans 12 amino acids. The CDR3 loop is CASSYWVDTQYF. The CDR3 DNA is TGTGCCAGCAGTTACTGGGTCGATACGCAGTATTTT.

This clone was seen a handful of times. The V gene is TRBV30, the J gene TRBJ1-4; D is unclear. The germline V and J ends were trimmed by 4 bases and 3 bases, with 9 bases remaining between them. Germline V gives CDR1 GTSNPN, CDR2 SVGIG (reference sequence). The CDR3 contains 13 residues. CDR3 sequence: CAWKRLANEKLFF. The CDR3 nucleotides are TGTGCCTGGAAGCGGTTGGCTAATGAAAAACTGTTTTTT.

This sequence joins TRBV4-3 and TRBJ1-5; D unclear. V lost 4 bases and J lost 2, with 9 bases in between. CDR3 length: 14 residues. Germline values: CDR1 LGHNA, CDR2 YSLEER. CDR3 DNA sequence: TGCGCCAGCAGCCTTCAGGTGGGCAATCAGCCCCAGCATTTT. Encoded protein: CASSLQVGNQPQHF.

This clone was seen a handful of times. The chain uses TRBV5-1 and TRBJ1-5, with D unclear. Germline V lookup: CDR1 SGHRS, CDR2 YFSETQ. This CDR3 has 15 amino acids. V was pared by 1 base and J by 5 bases, with 13 bases between. DNA for the CDR3: TGCGCCAGCAGCTTGTTGGGTTTGGGAGATCAGCCCCAGCATTTT. Protein sequence: CASSLLGLGDQPQHF.

The chain carries TRBV5-5 and TRBJ2-7; 9 bases align to TRBD2. The V segment lost 1 base and the J segment 7 bases; nucleotides outside the gene matches: 6. The CDR3 sequence is 14 residues long. Germline CDR1 SGHKS, CDR2 YYEKEE (reference sequence). Written as DNA, the CDR3 is TGTGCCAGCAGCTTGTGGGTAGCGGGGGATGAGCAGTACTTC. It codes for CASSLWVAGDEQYF.

The chain couples TRBV4-3 to TRBJ2-7, with 9 bases that match TRBD2. Trimming cost V 0 bases and J 5 bases; bases outside gene matches: 8. The germline CDR1 and CDR2 sequences are LGHNA and YSLEER. The CDR3 extends over 16 amino acids. For the CDR3, the DNA is TGCGCCAGCAGCCAAGAGGCGGGAGGGCCTCAGGACGAGCAGTACTTC. This translates into CASSQEAGGPQDEQYF.

This sequence joins TRBV7-6 and TRBJ1-3; D might be TRBD1 (6 bases). V lost 5 bases and J 0 bases, leaving 8 bases between the germline ends. CDR3 size: 14 residues. Looked up from germline, CDR1 is SGHVS and CDR2 is FNYEAQ. The CDR3 nucleotides are TGTGCCAGCAGCCTGACAGGCTCTGGAAACACCATATATTTT. This translates into CASSLTGSGNTIYF.

The V and J genes are TRBV7-2 and TRBJ2-5; D ambiguous. Germline V gives CDR1 SGHTA, CDR2 FQGNSA. The CDR3 contains 11 residues. Trimming pared 3 bases from V and 2 bases from J, leaving 1 base between. The CDR3 DNA reads TGTGCCAGCAGCTTTCAAGAGACCCAGTACTTC. This sequence encodes CASSFQETQYF.

The chain employs TRBV4-1 and TRBJ1-5, with a weak D call TRBD1 (5 bases). Germline V gives CDR1 MGHRA, CDR2 YSYEKL. Trimming stripped 0 bases from V and 4 bases from J, with 7 bases between. The CDR3 spans 14 residues. In nucleotides, the CDR3 is TGCGCCAGCAGCCAAGAGGGGGTAAATCAGCCCCAGCATTTT. Its translation: CASSQEGVNQPQHF.

The DNA for the CDR3 is TGCGCCAGCAGCCAAGGACTAGCGGGAGGAGGGGAGACCCAGTACTTC. As protein: CASSQGLAGGGETQYF. The V and J genes are TRBV4-3 and TRBJ2-5, with 13 bases matching TRBD2. Trimming removed 1 base from V and 5 bases from J; junction bases left unmatched: 4. Per germline, CDR1 LGHNA and CDR2 YSLEER. The CDR3 contains 16 residues.

The chain is built from TRBV7-9 and TRBJ1-1; D is uncertain. Looked up from germline, CDR1 is SEHNR and CDR2 is FQNEAQ (reference sequence). Trimming pared 1 base from V and 1 base from J, leaving 7 bases between. The CDR3 is 14 amino acids. The CDR3 region is CASSLGSGNTEAFF. CDR3 sequence (DNA): TGTGCCAGCAGCTTAGGTTCGGGGAACACTGAAGCTTTCTTT.

CDR3 amino acids: CASGSGRGDTQYF. CDR3 nucleotides: TGTGCCAGCGGTAGCGGGAGGGGAGATACGCAGTATTTT. The V call is TRBV5-6, the J call TRBJ2-3; 11 nucleotides align to TRBD2. Germline-derived CDR1 and CDR2 are SGHDT and YYEEEE. The CDR3 contains 13 residues. V was pared by 7 bases and J by 5 bases, with 3 bases of the junction left unmatched. Combining the CDR3 with reference TRBV5-6 and TRBJ2-3 gives the whole variable domain DAGVTQSPTHLIKTRGQQVTLRCSPKSGHDTVSWYQQALGQGPQFIFQYYEEEERQRGNFPDRFSGHQFPNYSSELNVNALLLGDSALYLCASGSGRGDTQYFGPGTRLTVL.

This chain connects TRBV28 to TRBJ1-4; D is possibly TRBD1 (5 bases). V gave up 6 bases and J gave up 3 bases, with 14 bases separating them. CDR1 is MDHEN and CDR2 is SYDVKM in the germline V gene. The CDR3 contains 15 residues. The CDR3 region has the DNA TGTGCCAGCAGCTCCAGGGTCCCCGCTAATGAAAAACTGTTTTTT. Translation gives CASSSRVPANEKLFF.

The chain is built from TRBV5-1 and TRBJ2-3, with D unclear. Trimming stripped 2 bases from V and 3 bases from J, with 13 bases between. The CDR3 totals 15 residues. The germline V gene has CDR1 SGHRS and CDR2 YFSETQ. The DNA of the CDR3 is TGCGCCAGCAGCTTAGGGCAGATGGGTACAGATACGCAGTATTTT. It is translated as CASSLGQMGTDTQYF.